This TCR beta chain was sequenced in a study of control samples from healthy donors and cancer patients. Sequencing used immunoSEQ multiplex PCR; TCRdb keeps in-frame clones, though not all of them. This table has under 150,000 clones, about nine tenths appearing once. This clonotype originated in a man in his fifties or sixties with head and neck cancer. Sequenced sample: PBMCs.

In nucleotides, the CDR3 is TGTGCCAGCAGCGTAAAGGGAATAGCGGGAGTGTACGAGCAGTACTTC. It encodes CASSVKGIAGVYEQYF. The chain joins TRBV21-1 to TRBJ2-7; TRBD2, the table's D call, lacks a check against the DNA. TRBV21-1 is deemed a pseudogene. The CDR3 covers 16 residues.